This entry lists 9 T cell receptor beta chains sequenced from one sample in a study of regulatory T cells in long-lasting Graves disease. Arm-PCR with iRepertoire HTBI primers amplified the CDR3 regions for these TCR beta libraries. TCRdb processed the multiplex PCR reads anew with MiXCR; each CDR3 protein has one entry. The sample lists 400,000 to 500,000 distinct CDR3 sequences, around a fifth occurring once. Time point defined: persistent/refractory GD, antithyroid drugs over 5 years with positive TRAb. Extracted PBMC RNA gave rise to the TCR library. The sequencing used peripheral blood mononuclear cells (PBMCs), collected when the disease was refractory, from a patient treated with antithyroid drugs. The receptors derive from a female donor with Graves disease.

The chain is built from TRBV10-3 and TRBJ2-2, with TRBD1 identical over 8 bases. The ends lost 10 bases at V and 4 bases at J; junction bases unmatched: 11. This CDR3 is built from 15 residues. Germline values: CDR1 ENHRY, CDR2 SYGVKD. The CDR3 DNA reads as TGTGCCACCCGAGGCGGACAGGGCGTCACCGGGGAGCTGTTTTTT. Translation gives CATRGGQGVTGELFF.

This clonotype has more than one count but fewer than ten. The J gene is TRBJ2-4, the V gene TRBV20-1, with D maybe TRBD1 (6 bases). The V gene lost 5 bases and the J gene lost 6 bases, with 14 bases spanning the gap. The CDR3 is 13 amino acids. Germline V CDR1 and CDR2: DFQATT, SNEGSKA (reference sequence). The CDR3 sequence is CSASGAAGNIQYF. In DNA, the CDR3 is TGCAGTGCTTCAGGGGCAGCCGGAAACATTCAGTACTTC.

The J gene is TRBJ2-1, the V gene TRBV5-1; 7 bases fit TRBD2. The CDR3 is 15 amino acids. CDR1 SGHRS and CDR2 YFSETQ come from the germline V gene. V was pared by 0 bases and J by 8 bases, with 8 bases of the junction left unmatched. The CDR3 here is CASSLEVRENDEQFF. CDR3 DNA: TGCGCCAGCAGCTTGGAGGTGCGGGAGAATGATGAGCAGTTCTTC.

This clonotype was detected ten times or more. The CDR3 nucleotides are TGTGCCAGCAGCCTTAATTCCGGTCTCTCTGGAAACACCATATATTTT. This codes for CASSLNSGLSGNTIYF. This chain uses TRBV5-5 with TRBJ1-3; no firm D call. V lost 4 bases and J lost 0, with 14 bases in between. This CDR3 contains 16 residues. Per germline, CDR1 SGHKS and CDR2 YYEKEE (reference sequence).

This chain uses TRBV7-9 with TRBJ2-6, with D perhaps assigned TRBD1 or TRBD2 (5 bases each). In germline, CDR1 is SEHNR, CDR2 FQNEAQ (reference sequence). CDR3 length: 15 residues. V gave up 6 bases and J gave up 4 bases, with 13 bases separating them. In nucleotides, the CDR3 is TGTGCCAGCAGTGGGGGAGAGGCCGGGGCCAACGTCCTGACTTTC. Protein sequence: CASSGGEAGANVLTF.

The J gene is TRBJ1-2, the V gene TRBV19; 8 bases line up with TRBD1. Per the germline V gene, CDR1 is LNHDA and CDR2 is SQIVND (reference sequence). Trimming took 9 bases from V and 3 from J; bases not matched to a gene: 9. The CDR3 contains 14 residues. CDR3 bases: TGTGCCAGCAAAGACAGGGGTTGGCACTATGGCTACACCTTC. It yields the protein CASKDRGWHYGYTF.

CDR3 loop: CAWSEGDRGTLSKNIQYF. The CDR3 coding sequence is TGTGCCTGGAGTGAGGGGGACAGGGGAACATTATCCAAAAACATTCAGTACTTC. V gene TRBV30 combines with J gene TRBJ2-4, with TRBD1 matching 10 bases. Germline loops: CDR1 GTSNPN, CDR2 SVGIG (reference sequence). The ends lost 1 base at V and 2 bases at J; junction bases unmatched: 11. The CDR3 has 18 amino acids.

This clonotype was detected ten times or more. The rearrangement links TRBV6-1 to TRBJ2-2, with D perhaps assigned TRBD1 or TRBD2 (5 bases each). The germline V gene encodes CDR1 MNHNS and CDR2 SASEGT. V gave up 6 bases and J gave up 0 bases, with 11 bases separating them. The length of the CDR3 is 15 residues. The CDR3 nucleotides are TGTGCCAGCAGGATACGGGGCGCGAACACCGGGGAGCTGTTTTTT. It yields the protein CASRIRGANTGELFF.

The V call is TRBV5-1, the J call TRBJ2-5, with D perhaps TRBD1 (5 bases). CDR3 size: 14 residues. The ends were cut back, 0 bases at V and 7 bases at J, with 13 bases in the middle. The V gene's germline CDR1 is SGHRS and CDR2 YFSETQ. CDR3 sequence (DNA): TGCGCCAGCAGCTTGGTGGTGACAGAGCGGACCCAGTACTTC. Protein product: CASSLVVTERTQYF.